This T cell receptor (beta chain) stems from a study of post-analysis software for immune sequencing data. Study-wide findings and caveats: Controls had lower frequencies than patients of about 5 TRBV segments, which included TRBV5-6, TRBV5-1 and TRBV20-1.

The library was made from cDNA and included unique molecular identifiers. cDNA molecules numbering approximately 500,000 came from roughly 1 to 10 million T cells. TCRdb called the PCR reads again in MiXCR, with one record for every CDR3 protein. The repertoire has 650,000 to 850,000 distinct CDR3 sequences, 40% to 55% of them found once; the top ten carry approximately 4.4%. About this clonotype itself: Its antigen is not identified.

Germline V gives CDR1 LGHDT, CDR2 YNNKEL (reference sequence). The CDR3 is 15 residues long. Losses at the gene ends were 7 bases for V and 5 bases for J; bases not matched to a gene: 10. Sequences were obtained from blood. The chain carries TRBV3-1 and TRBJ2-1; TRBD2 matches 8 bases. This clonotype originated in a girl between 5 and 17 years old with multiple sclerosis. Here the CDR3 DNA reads TGTGCCAGCACCATCGGGCGGGGGGTCCACAATGAGCAGTTCTTC. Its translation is CASTIGRGVHNEQFF.